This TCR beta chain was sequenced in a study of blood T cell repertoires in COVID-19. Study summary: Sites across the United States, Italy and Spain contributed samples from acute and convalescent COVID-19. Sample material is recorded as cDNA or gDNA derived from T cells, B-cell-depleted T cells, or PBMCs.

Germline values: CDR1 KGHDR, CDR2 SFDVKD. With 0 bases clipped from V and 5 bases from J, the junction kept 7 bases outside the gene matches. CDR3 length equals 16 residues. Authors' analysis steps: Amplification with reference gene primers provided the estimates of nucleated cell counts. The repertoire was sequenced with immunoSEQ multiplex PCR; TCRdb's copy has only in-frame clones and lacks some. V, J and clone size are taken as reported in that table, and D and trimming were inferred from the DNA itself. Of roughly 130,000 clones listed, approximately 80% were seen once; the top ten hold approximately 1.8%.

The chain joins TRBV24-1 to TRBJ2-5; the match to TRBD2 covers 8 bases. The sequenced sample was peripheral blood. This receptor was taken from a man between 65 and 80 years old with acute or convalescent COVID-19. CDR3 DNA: TGTGCCACCAGTGATTTGACCAGCGGGGGTAGGGAGACCCAGTACTTC. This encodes CATSDLTSGGRETQYF.